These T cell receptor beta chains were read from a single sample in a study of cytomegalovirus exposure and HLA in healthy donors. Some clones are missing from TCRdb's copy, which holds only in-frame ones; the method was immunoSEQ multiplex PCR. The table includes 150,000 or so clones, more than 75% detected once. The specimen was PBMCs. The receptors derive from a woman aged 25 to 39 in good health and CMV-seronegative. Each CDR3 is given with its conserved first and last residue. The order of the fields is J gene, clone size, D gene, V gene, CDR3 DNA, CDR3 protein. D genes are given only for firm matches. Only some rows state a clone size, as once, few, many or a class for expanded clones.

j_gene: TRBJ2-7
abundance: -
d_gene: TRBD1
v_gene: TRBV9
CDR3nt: TGTGCCAGCAGTCTAGGGGGCGTCACGTACGAGCAGTACTTC
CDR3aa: CASSLGGVTYEQYF

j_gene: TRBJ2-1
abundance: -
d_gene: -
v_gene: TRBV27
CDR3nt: TGTGCCAGCAGTCGACGCAGGGAACCCGAGCAGTTCTTC
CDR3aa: CASSRRREPEQFF

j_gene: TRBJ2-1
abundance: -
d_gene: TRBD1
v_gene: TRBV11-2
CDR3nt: TGTGCCAGCAGCCCCCGAACAGGGGGCAGAACGAGTGAGCAGTTCTTC
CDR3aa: CASSPRTGGRTSEQFF

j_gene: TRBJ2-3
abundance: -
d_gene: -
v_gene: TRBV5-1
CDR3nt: TGCGCCAGCAGCCTGAGCACAGATACGCAGTATTTT
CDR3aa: CASSLSTDTQYF

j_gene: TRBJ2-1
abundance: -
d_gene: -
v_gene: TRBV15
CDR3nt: TGTGCCACCAACGCCGGGACTGACAATGAGCAGTTCTTC
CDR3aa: CATNAGTDNEQFF

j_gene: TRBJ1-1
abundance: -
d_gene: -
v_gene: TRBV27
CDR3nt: TGTGCCAGCAGTTACGACGGGACTTACACTGAAGCTTTCTTT
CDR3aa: CASSYDGTYTEAFF

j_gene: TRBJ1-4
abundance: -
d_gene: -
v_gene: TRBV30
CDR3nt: TGTGCCTGGAGACTTAAACAGGGCTATAATGAAAAACTGTTTTTT
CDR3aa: CAWRLKQGYNEKLFF

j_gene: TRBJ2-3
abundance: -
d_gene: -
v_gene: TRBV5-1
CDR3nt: TGCGCCAGCAGCTTGTCGGGCACAGATACGCAGTATTTT
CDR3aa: CASSLSGTDTQYF

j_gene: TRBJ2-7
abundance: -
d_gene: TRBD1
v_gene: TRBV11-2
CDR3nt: TGTGCCAGCAGCTTGGCCGCAGGACAGGGAGGCGAGCAGTACTTC
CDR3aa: CASSLAAGQGGEQYF

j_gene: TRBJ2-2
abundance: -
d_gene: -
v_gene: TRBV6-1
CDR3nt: TGTGCCACCTCAAACGTGAACACCGCCGGGGAGCTGTTTTTT
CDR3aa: CATSNVNTAGELFF

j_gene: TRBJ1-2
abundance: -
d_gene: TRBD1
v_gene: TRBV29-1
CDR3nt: TGCAGCGTTGCACAGGGGTATGGCTACACCTTC
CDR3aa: CSVAQGYGYTF

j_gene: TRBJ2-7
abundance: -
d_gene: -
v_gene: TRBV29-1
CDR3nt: TGCAGCGTTGCTTGGGAGAGAACCTACGAGCAGTACTTC
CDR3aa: CSVAWERTYEQYF

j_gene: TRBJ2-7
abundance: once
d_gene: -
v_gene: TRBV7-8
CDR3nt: TGTGCCAGCAGTTCCCCTACTTTCCAATACGAGCAGTACTTC
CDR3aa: CASSSPTFQYEQYF

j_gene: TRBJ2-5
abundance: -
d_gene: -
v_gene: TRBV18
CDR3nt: TGTGCCAGCTCACCACCCCTCCAAGAGACCCAGTACTTC
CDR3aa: CASSPPLQETQYF